Listed here are 19 T cell receptor beta chains from one sample, sequenced in a study of regulatory T cells in long-lasting Graves disease. CDR3-region Arm-PCR and iRepertoire HTBI primers produced the TCR beta libraries. Using its own MiXCR run on the multiplex PCR reads, TCRdb lists one record per CDR3 protein. The profile shows about 540,000 distinct CDR3 sequences, about 13% of them singletons. Time point specified: newly diagnosed GD, antithyroid drugs for less than 3 months. Preparation of the TCR library used RNA extracted from PBMCs. The same sample was also studied in work on T cells in Graves' hyperthyroidism and ophthalmopathy.

The sample in question was peripheral blood mononuclear cells (PBMCs), obtained at new diagnosis, from a patient treated with antithyroid drugs. Receptor source: a young man with Graves disease.

The chain joins TRBV27 to TRBJ2-5; the D is unclear. The CDR3 has 15 residues. The ends were cut back, 5 bases at V and 7 bases at J, with 20 bases in the middle. CDR1 MNHEY and CDR2 SMNVEV come from the germline V gene (reference sequence). The CDR3 here is CASSPHDPPRWTQYF. In nucleotides, the CDR3 is TGTGCCAGCAGTCCACATGACCCCCCACGATGGACCCAGTACTTC.

This clonotype was seen repeatedly, ten times or more. The CDR3 bases are TGTGCCAGCTCACCACTTATGGGGGGAGATACGCAGTATTTT. Protein product: CASSPLMGGDTQYF. The chain uses TRBV18 and TRBJ2-3; possible D gene TRBD2, 6 bases. There are 14 residues in the CDR3. The V end lost 1 base, the J end lost 5 bases, and 10 bases lay between the germline ends. The germline gives CDR1 KGHSH, CDR2 LQKENI. The whole variable domain, filled in from reference TRBV18 and TRBJ2-3, reads NAGVMQNPRHLVRRRGQEARLRCSPMKGHSHVYWYRQLPEEGLKFMVYLQKENIIDESGMPKERFSAEFPKEGPSILRIQQVVRGDSAAYFCASSPLMGGDTQYFGPGTRLTVL.

This clonotype was observed a few times. This rearrangement joins TRBV29-1 to TRBJ1-2; D might be TRBD1 (5 bases). CDR3 length equals 12 residues. V lost 7 bases and J lost 3, with 12 bases in between. Germline CDR1 and CDR2: SQVTM and ANQGSEA. The CDR3 DNA reads as TGCAGCGCCGGGGACGGTGACTATGGCTACACCTTC. It encodes CSAGDGDYGYTF.

This clonotype was seen at least ten times. Compared with germline, one end of the junction differs, possibly owing to a read error. The chain is built from TRBV2 and TRBJ1-1, with a possible D match to TRBD1 (6 bases). CDR1 and CDR2 from the germline V gene are SNHLY and FYNNEI. This CDR3 contains 13 residues. CDR3 bases: TGTGCCAGCAGGGAAGGGGGGGCAACTGAAGCTTTCTTT. Translated, it gives CASREGGATEAFF.

This clonotype has only a few counts. A clone one base away is much larger, so this may be a read error. The chain links TRBV10-3 to TRBJ2-7; TRBD2 aligns across 9 bases. Germline V lookup: CDR1 ENHRY, CDR2 SYGVKD. The CDR3 consists of 16 residues. J gave up 2 bases and V 10 bases, and 15 bases lay outside the gene matches. The CDR3 loop reads CATSDLTSGLTYEQYF. The CDR3 DNA sequence: TGTGCCACCAGCGATCTAACTAGCGGGCTTACCTACGAGCAGTACTTC.

The V gene is TRBV27, the J gene TRBJ1-2; D might be TRBD1 (6 bases). Per germline, CDR1 MNHEY and CDR2 SMNVEV (reference sequence). This CDR3 contains 15 residues. V was clipped by 1 base and J by 8 bases, with 17 bases between them. CDR3 coding DNA: TGTGCCAGCAGTTTATTAGGGGACACGGGGGGCGGCTACACCTTC. Its translation is CASSLLGDTGGGYTF.

This clonotype has at least ten counts. The chain is built from TRBV28 and TRBJ2-1, with 11 bases matching TRBD2. CDR1 and CDR2 (germline): MDHEN, SYDVKM. V dropped 7 bases and J dropped 9; count of bases not matched to a gene: 5. This CDR3 is built from 13 residues. The CDR3 loop is CASNLLAGAEQFF. The CDR3 DNA reads as TGTGCCAGCAATCTACTAGCGGGAGCTGAGCAGTTCTTC.

The sample holds a few counts of this clonotype. V and J are TRBV6-1 and TRBJ2-5; D may correspond to TRBD1 or TRBD2 (5 bases each). The germline gives CDR1 MNHNS, CDR2 SASEGT. The V gene lost 10 bases and the J gene lost 4 bases, with 13 bases spanning the gap. The CDR3 runs 12 residues. The DNA of the CDR3 is TGTGCCACTGGGGGTGCAATAGAGACCCAGTACTTC. Amino acid sequence: CATGGAIETQYF.

This clonotype was counted ten times or more. This rearrangement joins TRBV2 to TRBJ2-7, with D possibly matching TRBD1 (6 bases). V shed 5 bases and J shed 4 bases, with 12 bases lying between them. Germline assignment: CDR1 SNHLY and CDR2 FYNNEI. CDR3 length: 13 amino acids. The CDR3 region has the DNA TGTGCCAGCAGTATGACAGGTGGATACGAGCAGTACTTC. Translated, it gives CASSMTGGYEQYF.

This clonotype was seen at least ten times. At one of its ends the junction is not consistent with the germline gene, which may arise from a read error. CDR3 protein: CASSQANNEQFF. The CDR3 DNA is TGTGCCAGCAGCCAAGCAAACAATGAGCAGTTCTTC. The chain combines TRBV4-1 with TRBJ2-1; the D is unclear. Germline V CDR1 and CDR2: MGHRA, YSYEKL. The CDR3 length is 12 residues.

In regard to this clonotype: A junction boundary mismatches the germline segment, possibly from a read error. The rearrangement uses TRBV12-3 or TRBV12-4 and TRBJ1-6; D unclear. The CDR3 runs 11 residues. The CDR3 coding sequence is TGTGCCAGCGGTTTAAATTCACCCCTCCACTTT. This gives the protein CASGLNSPLHF.

This clonotype has a count of ten or more. The chain uses TRBV2 and TRBJ1-5; the D is unclear. CDR1 and CDR2 (germline): SNHLY, FYNNEI. This CDR3 contains 14 residues. V dropped 2 bases and J dropped 4 bases, with 9 bases sitting between them. CDR3 sequence (DNA): TGTGCCAGCAGTGAAACGACCGTAAATCAGCCCCAGCATTTT. Protein: CASSETTVNQPQHF.

A word on this clonotype: One base away lies a much larger clone, so this may be a sequencing read error. This chain joins TRBV18 and TRBJ1-2; D unresolved. This CDR3 comprises 15 residues. The germline CDR1 and CDR2 sequences are KGHSH and LQKENI. CDR3 in amino acids: CVSSPLPTEADGYTF. The CDR3 DNA reads TGTGTCAGCTCACCCCTACCAACCGAAGCGGATGGCTACACCTTC.

This clonotype was seen a few times. The chain couples TRBV27 to TRBJ1-5; D is unclear. Germline V lookup: CDR1 MNHEY, CDR2 SMNVEV (reference sequence). CDR3 length: 16 amino acids. Trimming cost V 5 bases and J 0 bases, with 14 bases left between them. CDR3: CASSLVGTYSNQPQHF. CDR3 nucleotide sequence: TGTGCCAGCAGTCTAGTCGGAACCTATAGCAATCAGCCCCAGCATTTT.

This sequence joins TRBV5-1 and TRBJ1-4, with a tentative D call TRBD1 (5 bases). Germline V CDR1 and CDR2: SGHRS, YFSETQ. The V end was cut by 1 base, the J end by 6 bases, with 13 bases between. CDR3 size: 15 residues. In DNA, the CDR3 is TGCGCCAGCAGCTTGTCCAGGGTGGGGGATGAAAAACTGTTTTTT. Translated: CASSLSRVGDEKLFF. Filled out from reference TRBV5-1 and TRBJ1-4, the complete variable domain reads KAGVTQTPRYLIKTRGQQVTLSCSPISGHRSVSWYQQTPGQGLQFLFEYFSETQRNKGNFPGRFSGRQFSNSRSEMNVSTLELGDSALYLCASSLSRVGDEKLFFGSGTQLSVL.

Ten or more counts support this clonotype. V gene TRBV6-5 combines with J gene TRBJ1-2; no firm D call. Germline V lookup: CDR1 MNHEY, CDR2 SVGAGI. With 4 bases removed from V and 7 bases from J, the gap between germline ends came to 10 bases. The CDR3 covers 12 residues. In DNA form, the CDR3 reads TGTGCCAGCAGTTTGAGGACCATTGGCTACACCTTC. This gives the protein CASSLRTIGYTF.

This clonotype was recorded many times. The chain links TRBV11-3 to TRBJ2-5, with a possible D match to TRBD2 (6 bases). V was shortened by 5 bases and J by 5 bases, with 12 bases between the two germline ends. CDR1 and CDR2 (germline): SGHNT, YENEEA. The CDR3 is 13 amino acids. The CDR3 region is CASSLGGSETQYF. DNA for the CDR3: TGTGCCAGCAGCCTGGGGGGATCGGAGACCCAGTACTTC.

This clonotype was counted many times. The V call is TRBV6-2 or TRBV6-3, the J call TRBJ2-7; 8 bases are a match to TRBD2. This CDR3 is 16 amino acids long. The germline V gene encodes CDR1 MNHEY and CDR2 SVGEGT. Unmatched junction bases numbered 7, after V lost 0 bases and J lost 3 bases. CDR3 bases: TGTGCCAGCAGTTACTCGAAAACTAGCGGTTACTACGAGCAGTACTTC. It codes for CASSYSKTSGYYEQYF.

This clonotype was found a few times. The rearrangement links TRBV20-1 to TRBJ2-7; 8 bases match TRBD1. The CDR3 runs to 14 residues. Germline V lookup: CDR1 DFQATT, CDR2 SNEGSKA (reference sequence). Trimming at V came to 0 bases and at J to 2 bases, leaving 3 bases not matched to a gene. The CDR3 DNA sequence: TGCAGTGCTAGAGATCCGACAGGGGCCTACGAGCAGTACTTC. Translated: CSARDPTGAYEQYF.